This TCR beta chain came from a study of blood T cell repertoires in COVID-19. Turning to the study itself: Sites in the United States, Italy and Spain provided acute and convalescent COVID-19 samples. T cells, B-cell-depleted T cells, or PBMCs provided the cDNA or gDNA that served as material.

While infection was still active, Seattle patients were enrolled and then followed longitudinally. The V end was cut by 2 bases, the J end by 2 bases, with 9 bases between. The CDR3 has 14 amino acids. Germline V lookup: CDR1 MNHEY, CDR2 SVGAGI. Per the authors' pipeline: How many nucleated cells were present was estimated from reference gene primer amplification. Using immunoSEQ multiplex PCR, the repertoire was profiled, and TCRdb retains in-frame clones only, with some absent. That table furnishes V, J and clone size, whereas the DNA furnished D and trimming. The sample gives fewer than 300,000 clones, more than 80% of which show up once; just under 6.5% is in the top ten.

The rearrangement links TRBV6-5 to TRBJ1-1; D ambiguous. Input material: peripheral blood. The receptor was isolated from a woman in her 50s with COVID-19, enrolled during active disease. CDR3 in amino acids: CASSYKQSNTEAFF. CDR3 DNA sequence: TGTGCCAGCAGTTACAAACAGAGTAACACTGAAGCTTTCTTT.